This is a list of T cell receptor beta chains from one sample in a study of CD8 T cells in Susac syndrome. In TCRdb, the immunoSEQ multiplex PCR reads were re-called with MiXCR into one record per CDR3 protein. The table lists roughly 120,000 distinct CDR3 sequences, 85% to 95% of them singletons. Sequenced input: CD4+ T cells from PBMCs. Receptor source: a human donor with multiple sclerosis. Each CDR3 is given with its conserved first and last residue. Clone size is given for some rows only: seen once, a few or many times, or a class if the clone is expanded.

V gene,clone size,J gene,CDR3 protein
TRBV7-9,-,TRBJ2-7,CASSPQYEQYF
TRBV4-3,-,TRBJ1-1,CASSQVGQNTEAFF
TRBV12-3/TRBV12-4,-,TRBJ1-4,CASRSGTGNEKLFF
TRBV7-8,once,TRBJ2-3,CASLEASGADTQYF
TRBV28,once,TRBJ2-5,CASSTGTSGVWGTQYF
TRBV9,-,TRBJ2-3,CASSVPSTDTQYF
TRBV19,-,TRBJ2-1,CASSIGRSNEQFF
TRBV5-6,-,TRBJ1-4,CASSLRVATNEKLFF
TRBV28,-,TRBJ2-7,CASRTGGRNEQYF
TRBV20-1,-,TRBJ2-1,CSAPLADNEQFF
TRBV6-2/TRBV6-3,-,TRBJ1-2,CASSYRGRTYGYTF
TRBV7-3,few,TRBJ1-1,CASSLTGGNTEAFF
TRBV6-2/TRBV6-3,-,TRBJ2-7,CASSLYREGNEQYF
TRBV5-1,-,TRBJ1-2,CASGGAGGSNYGYTF
TRBV7-9,-,TRBJ1-5,CASSSQGLGAQHF
TRBV30,-,TRBJ1-1,CAWKGQGGKTEAFF
TRBV2,few,TRBJ1-1,CASSAIQGNTEAFF
TRBV30,-,TRBJ1-6,CAWRRGYNSPLHF
TRBV6-1,-,TRBJ2-5,CASSEIGSRAGGQRETQYF
TRBV20-1,-,TRBJ2-1,CSARDQRSGNEQFF
TRBV15,-,TRBJ1-5,CATSRGEQGGVIQPQHF
TRBV2,once,TRBJ1-1,CASSARGTEAFF
TRBV12-3/TRBV12-4,-,TRBJ1-3,CASSSRNSGNTIYF
TRBV16,-,TRBJ2-7,CASSQSLVSYEQYF
TRBV7-2,-,TRBJ2-7,CASSFGGGMGEQYF
TRBV20-1,-,TRBJ2-4,CSATSPVPGGIQYF
TRBV20-1,-,TRBJ1-1,CSAAPTGRNTEVFF
TRBV3-1,-,TRBJ2-5,CASSRPTSGIQETQYF
TRBV12-3/TRBV12-4,-,TRBJ2-5,CASSPPGGQETQYF